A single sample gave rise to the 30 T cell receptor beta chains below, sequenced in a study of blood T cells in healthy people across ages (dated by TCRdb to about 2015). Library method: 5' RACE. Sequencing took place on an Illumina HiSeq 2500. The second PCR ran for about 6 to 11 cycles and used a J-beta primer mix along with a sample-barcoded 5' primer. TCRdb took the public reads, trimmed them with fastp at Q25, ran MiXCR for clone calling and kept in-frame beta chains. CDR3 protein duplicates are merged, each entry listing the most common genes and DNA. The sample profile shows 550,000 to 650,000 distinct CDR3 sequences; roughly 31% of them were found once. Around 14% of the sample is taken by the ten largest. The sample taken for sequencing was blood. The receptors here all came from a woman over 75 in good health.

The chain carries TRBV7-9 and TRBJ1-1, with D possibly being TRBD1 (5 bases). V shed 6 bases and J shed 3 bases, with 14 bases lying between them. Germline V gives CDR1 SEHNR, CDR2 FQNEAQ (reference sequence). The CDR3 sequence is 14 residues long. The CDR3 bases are TGTGCCAGCAGTCATCAGGGCAGGGACACTGAAGCTTTCTTT. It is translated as CASSHQGRDTEAFF. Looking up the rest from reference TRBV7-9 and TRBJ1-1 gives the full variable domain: DTGVSQNPRHKITKRGQNVTFRCDPISEHNRLYWYRQTLGQGPEFLTYFQNEAQLEKSRLLSDRFSAERPKGSFSTLEIQRTEQGDSAMYLCASSHQGRDTEAFFGQGTRLTVV.

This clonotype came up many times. CDR3 protein: CASSPEGYQETQYF. The CDR3 region has the DNA TGCGCCAGCAGCCCCGAAGGGTACCAAGAGACCCAGTACTTC. V gene TRBV5-1 combines with J gene TRBJ2-5; D is unclear. V lost 4 bases, J lost 0 bases, and 10 bases lay in between. In germline, CDR1 is SGHRS, CDR2 YFSETQ. CDR3 length equals 14 residues.

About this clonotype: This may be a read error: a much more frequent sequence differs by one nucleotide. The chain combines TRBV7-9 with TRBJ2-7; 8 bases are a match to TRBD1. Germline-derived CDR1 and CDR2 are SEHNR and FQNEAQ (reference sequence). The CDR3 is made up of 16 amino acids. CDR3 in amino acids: CTSSPRAGQVPYEQYF. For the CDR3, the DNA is TGTACCAGCAGCCCACGGGCGGGACAGGTGCCCTACGAGCAGTACTTC. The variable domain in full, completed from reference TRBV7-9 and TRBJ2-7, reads DTGVSQNPRHKITKRGQNVTFRCDPISEHNRLYWYRQTLGQGPEFLTYFQNEAQLEKSRLLSDRFSAERPKGSFSTLEIQRTEQGDSAMYLCTSSPRAGQVPYEQYFGPGTRLTVT.

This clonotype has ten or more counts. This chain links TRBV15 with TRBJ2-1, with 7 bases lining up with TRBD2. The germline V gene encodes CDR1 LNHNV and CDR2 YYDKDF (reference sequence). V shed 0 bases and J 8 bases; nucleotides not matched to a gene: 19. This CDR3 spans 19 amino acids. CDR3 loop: CATSRDAPTSTSRLYEQFF. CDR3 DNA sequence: TGTGCCACCAGCAGAGATGCCCCCACCTCGACTAGCAGGCTCTATGAGCAGTTCTTC.

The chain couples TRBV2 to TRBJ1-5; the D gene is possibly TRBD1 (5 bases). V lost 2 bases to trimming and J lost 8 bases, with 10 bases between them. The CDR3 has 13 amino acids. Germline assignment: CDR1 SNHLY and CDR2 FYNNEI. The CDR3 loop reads CASSELDREPQHF. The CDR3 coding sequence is TGTGCCAGCAGTGAACTCGACAGAGAGCCCCAGCATTTT.

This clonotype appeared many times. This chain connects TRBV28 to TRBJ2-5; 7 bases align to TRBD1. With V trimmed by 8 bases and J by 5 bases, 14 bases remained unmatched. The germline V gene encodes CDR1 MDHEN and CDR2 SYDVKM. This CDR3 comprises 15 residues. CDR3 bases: TGTGCCAGCGGGGCACAGGGGCTAAAGAAGGAGACCCAGTACTTC. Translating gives CASGAQGLKKETQYF.

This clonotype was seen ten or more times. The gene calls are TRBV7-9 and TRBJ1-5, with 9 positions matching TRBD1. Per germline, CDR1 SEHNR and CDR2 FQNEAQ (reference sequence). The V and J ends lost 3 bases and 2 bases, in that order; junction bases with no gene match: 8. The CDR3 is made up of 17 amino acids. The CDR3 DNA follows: TGTGCCAGCAGCTTCTGGGGGGGACAGGGAGGCAATCAGCCCCAGCATTTT. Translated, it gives CASSFWGGQGGNQPQHF.

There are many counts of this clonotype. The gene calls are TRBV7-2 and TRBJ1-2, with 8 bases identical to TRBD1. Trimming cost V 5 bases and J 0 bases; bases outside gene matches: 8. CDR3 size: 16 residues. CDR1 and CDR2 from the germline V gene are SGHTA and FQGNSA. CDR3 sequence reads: CASSRRDRTSNYGYTF. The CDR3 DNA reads TGTGCCAGCAGCCGCCGGGACAGGACTTCTAACTATGGCTACACCTTC.

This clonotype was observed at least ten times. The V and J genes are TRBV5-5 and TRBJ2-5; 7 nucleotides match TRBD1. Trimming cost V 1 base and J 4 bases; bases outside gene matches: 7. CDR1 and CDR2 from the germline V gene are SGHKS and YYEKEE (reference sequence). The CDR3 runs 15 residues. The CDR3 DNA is TGTGCCAGCAGCTTGCCGAGGGGGCAGCGAGAGACCCAGTACTTC. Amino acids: CASSLPRGQRETQYF.

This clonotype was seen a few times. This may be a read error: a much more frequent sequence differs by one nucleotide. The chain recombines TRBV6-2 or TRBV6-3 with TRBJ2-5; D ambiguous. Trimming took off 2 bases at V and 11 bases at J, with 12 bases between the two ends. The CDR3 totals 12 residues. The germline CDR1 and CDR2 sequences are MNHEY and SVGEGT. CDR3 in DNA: TGTGCCAGCAGTTACGGGTGGGATGAGCAGTACTTC. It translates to CASSYGWDEQYF.

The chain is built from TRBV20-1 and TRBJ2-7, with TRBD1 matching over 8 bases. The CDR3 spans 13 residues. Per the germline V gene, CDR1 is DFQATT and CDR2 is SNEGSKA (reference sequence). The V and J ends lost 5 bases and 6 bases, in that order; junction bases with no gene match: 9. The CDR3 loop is CSARTGLWGEQYF. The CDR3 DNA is TGCAGTGCTCGGACAGGGCTTTGGGGCGAGCAGTACTTC.

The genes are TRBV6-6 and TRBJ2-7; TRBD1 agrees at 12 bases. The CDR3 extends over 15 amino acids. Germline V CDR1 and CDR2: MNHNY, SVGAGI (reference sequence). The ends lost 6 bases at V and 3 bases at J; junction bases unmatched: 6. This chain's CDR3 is CASRTGTGGSYEQYF. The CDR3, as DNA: TGTGCCAGCAGAACCGGGACAGGGGGCAGCTACGAGCAGTACTTC.

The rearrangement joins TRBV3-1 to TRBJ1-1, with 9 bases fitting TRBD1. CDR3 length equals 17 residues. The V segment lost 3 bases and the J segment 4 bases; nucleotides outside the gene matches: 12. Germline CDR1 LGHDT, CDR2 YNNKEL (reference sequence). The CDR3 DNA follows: TGTGCCAGCAGCCAGTACTACAGGGGGCGGCTGGGCACTGAAGCTTTCTTT. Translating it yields CASSQYYRGRLGTEAFF.

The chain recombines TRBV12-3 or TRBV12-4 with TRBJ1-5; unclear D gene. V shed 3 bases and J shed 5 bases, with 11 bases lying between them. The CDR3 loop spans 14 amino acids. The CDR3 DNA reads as TGTGCCAGCAGTTTCAACGGCGGGTATCAGCCCCAGCATTTT. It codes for CASSFNGGYQPQHF.

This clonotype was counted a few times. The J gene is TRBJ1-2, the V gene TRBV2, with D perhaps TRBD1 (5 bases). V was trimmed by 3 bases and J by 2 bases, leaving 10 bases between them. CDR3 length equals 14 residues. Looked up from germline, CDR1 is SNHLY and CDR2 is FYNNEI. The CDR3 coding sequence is TGTGCCAGCAGTGACGGGGGAGGAAACTATGGCTACACCTTC. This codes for CASSDGGGNYGYTF.

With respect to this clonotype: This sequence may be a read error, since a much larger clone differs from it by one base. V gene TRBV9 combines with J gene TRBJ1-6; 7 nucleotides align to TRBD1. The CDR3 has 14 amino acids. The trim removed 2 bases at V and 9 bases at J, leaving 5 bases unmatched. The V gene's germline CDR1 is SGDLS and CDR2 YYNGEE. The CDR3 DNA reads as TGTGCCAGCAGCGTGAGGGGGCTTAGTTCACCCCTCCACTTT. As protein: CASSVRGLSSPLHF.

CDR3 sequence (DNA): TGCAGTGCTCCCCAACCGGGGGTTAGGGCTGAAGCTTTCTTT. Protein: CSAPQPGVRAEAFF. The rearrangement joins TRBV20-1 to TRBJ1-1; maybe TRBD1 (5 bases). The CDR3 is made up of 14 amino acids. In germline, CDR1 is DFQATT, CDR2 SNEGSKA (reference sequence). Trimming took off 5 bases at V and 6 bases at J, with 19 bases between the two ends.

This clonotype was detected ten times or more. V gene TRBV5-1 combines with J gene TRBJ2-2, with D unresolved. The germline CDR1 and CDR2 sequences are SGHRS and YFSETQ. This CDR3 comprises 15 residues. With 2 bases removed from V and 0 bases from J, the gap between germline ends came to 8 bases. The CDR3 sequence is CASSLQTANTGELFF. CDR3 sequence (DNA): TGCGCCAGCAGCTTACAGACGGCGAACACCGGGGAGCTGTTTTTT.

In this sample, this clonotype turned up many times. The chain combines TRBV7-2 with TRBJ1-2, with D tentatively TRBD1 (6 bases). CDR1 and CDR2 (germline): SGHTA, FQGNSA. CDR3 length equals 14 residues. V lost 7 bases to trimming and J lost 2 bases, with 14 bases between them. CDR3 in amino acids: CASTFAGANYGYTF. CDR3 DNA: TGTGCCAGCACGTTTGCAGGGGCAAACTATGGCTACACCTTC.

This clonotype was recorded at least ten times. CDR3 coding DNA: TGTGCCAGCAGTGAACAAGTAGGCAGCTCTCCCTACGAGCAGTACTTC. Translation: CASSEQVGSSPYEQYF. The gene calls are TRBV6-1 and TRBJ2-7; D gene unclear. The germline gives CDR1 MNHNS, CDR2 SASEGT. There are 16 residues in the CDR3. V was trimmed by 2 bases and J by 2 bases, leaving 16 bases between them.

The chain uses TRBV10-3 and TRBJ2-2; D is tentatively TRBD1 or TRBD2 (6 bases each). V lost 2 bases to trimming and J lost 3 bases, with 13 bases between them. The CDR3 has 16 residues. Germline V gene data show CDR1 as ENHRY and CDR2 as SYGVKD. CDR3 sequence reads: CAISEGRGLDTGELFF. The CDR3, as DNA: TGTGCCATCAGTGAGGGCCGGGGGCTCGACACCGGGGAGCTGTTTTTT.

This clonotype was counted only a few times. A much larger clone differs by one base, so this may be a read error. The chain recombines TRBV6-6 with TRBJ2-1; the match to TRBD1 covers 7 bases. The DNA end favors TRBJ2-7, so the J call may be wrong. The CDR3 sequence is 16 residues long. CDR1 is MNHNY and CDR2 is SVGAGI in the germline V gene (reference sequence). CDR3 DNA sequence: TGTGCCAGCAGTTCTCAACAGGGGCCCTCCTACAATGAGCAGTACTTC. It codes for CASSSQQGPSYNEQYF.

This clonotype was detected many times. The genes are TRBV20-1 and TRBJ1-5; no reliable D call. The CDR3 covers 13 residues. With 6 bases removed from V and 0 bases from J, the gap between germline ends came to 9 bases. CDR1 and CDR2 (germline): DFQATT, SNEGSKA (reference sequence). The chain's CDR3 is CSAALDSNQPQHF. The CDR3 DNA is TGCAGTGCCGCGTTAGATAGCAATCAGCCCCAGCATTTT.

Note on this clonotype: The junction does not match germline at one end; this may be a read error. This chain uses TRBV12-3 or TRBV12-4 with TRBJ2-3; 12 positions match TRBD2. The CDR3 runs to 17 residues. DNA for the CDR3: TGTGCCAGCAGTTTCGGGCTAGCGGGGGGGCGAACAGATGCGCAGTATTTT. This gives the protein CASSFGLAGGRTDAQYF.

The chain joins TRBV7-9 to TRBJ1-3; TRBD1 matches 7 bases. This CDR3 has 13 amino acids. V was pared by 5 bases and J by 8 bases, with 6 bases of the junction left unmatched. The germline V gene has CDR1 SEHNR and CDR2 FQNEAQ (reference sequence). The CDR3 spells CASSLGQWDTIYF. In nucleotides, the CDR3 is TGTGCCAGCAGCCTGGGACAGTGGGACACCATATATTTT.

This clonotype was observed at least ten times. The CDR3, as DNA: TGTGCCAGCAGCCCGGTGGACAGGGGGCCTTCACCCCTCCACTTT. Its translation is CASSPVDRGPSPLHF. This chain connects TRBV12-3 or TRBV12-4 to TRBJ1-6; the match to TRBD1 covers 11 bases. J was trimmed by 9 bases and V by 6 bases; bases with no gene match: 7. The CDR3 sequence is 15 residues long.

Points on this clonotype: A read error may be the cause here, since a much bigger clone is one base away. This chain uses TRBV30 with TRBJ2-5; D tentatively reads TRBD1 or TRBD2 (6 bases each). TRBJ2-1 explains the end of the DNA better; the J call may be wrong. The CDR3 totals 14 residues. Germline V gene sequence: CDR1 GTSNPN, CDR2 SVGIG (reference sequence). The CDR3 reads CAWSLQGRQETQFF. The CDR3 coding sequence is TGTGCCTGGAGTCTCCAGGGGAGGCAAGAGACCCAGTTCTTC.

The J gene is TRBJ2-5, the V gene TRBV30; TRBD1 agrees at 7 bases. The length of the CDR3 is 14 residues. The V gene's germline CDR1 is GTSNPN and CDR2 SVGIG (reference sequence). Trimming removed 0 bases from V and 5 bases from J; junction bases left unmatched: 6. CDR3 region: CAWSVETGRETQYF. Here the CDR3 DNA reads TGTGCCTGGAGTGTAGAGACAGGGCGGGAGACCCAGTACTTC.

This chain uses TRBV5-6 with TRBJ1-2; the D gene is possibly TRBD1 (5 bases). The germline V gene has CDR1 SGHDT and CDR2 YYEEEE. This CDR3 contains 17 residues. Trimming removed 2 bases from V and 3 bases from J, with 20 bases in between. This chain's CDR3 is CASSLMGRQRADYGYTF. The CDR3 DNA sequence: TGTGCCAGCAGCTTAATGGGACGACAGAGGGCCGACTATGGCTACACCTTC.

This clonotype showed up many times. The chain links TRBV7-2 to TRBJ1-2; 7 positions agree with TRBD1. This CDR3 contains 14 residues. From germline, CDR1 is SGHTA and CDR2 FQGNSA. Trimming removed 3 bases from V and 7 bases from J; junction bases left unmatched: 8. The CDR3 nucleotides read TGTGCCAGCAGCTTTGACAGGGTGGGAGGTGGCTACACCTTC. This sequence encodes CASSFDRVGGGYTF.